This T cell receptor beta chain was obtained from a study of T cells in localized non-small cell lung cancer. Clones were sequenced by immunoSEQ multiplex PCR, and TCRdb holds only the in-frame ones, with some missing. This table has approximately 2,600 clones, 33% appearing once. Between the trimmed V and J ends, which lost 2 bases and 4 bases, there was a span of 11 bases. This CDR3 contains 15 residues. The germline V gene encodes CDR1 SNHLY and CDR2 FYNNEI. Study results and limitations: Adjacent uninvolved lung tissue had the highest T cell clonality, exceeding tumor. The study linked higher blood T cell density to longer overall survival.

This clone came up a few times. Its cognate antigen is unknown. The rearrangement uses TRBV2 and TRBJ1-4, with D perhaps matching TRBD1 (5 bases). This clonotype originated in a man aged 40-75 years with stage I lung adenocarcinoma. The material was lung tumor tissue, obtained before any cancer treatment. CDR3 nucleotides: TGTGCCAGCAGTGAATCGGGACTCTTTAATGAAAAACTGTTTTTT. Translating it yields CASSESGLFNEKLFF.